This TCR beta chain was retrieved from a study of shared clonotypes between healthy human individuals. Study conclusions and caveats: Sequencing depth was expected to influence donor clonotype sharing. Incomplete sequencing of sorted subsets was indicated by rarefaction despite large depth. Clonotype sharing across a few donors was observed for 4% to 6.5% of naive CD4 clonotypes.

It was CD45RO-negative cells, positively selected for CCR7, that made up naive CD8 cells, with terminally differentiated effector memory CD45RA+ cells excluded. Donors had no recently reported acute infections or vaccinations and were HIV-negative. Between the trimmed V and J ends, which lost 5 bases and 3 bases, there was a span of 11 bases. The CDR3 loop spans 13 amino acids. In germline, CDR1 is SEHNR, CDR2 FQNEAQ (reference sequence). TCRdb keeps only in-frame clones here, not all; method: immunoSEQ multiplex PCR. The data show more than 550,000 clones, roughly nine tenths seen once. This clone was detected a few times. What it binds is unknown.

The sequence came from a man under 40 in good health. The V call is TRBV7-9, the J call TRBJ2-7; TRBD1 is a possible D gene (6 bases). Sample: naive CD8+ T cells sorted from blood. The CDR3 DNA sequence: TGTGCCAGCAGCGATACAGGGAACTACGAGCAGTACTTC. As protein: CASSDTGNYEQYF.